Below, 32 T cell receptor beta chains from the same sample are listed, as sequenced in a study of blood T cell repertoires in COVID-19. The protocol was immunoSEQ multiplex PCR, while the TCRdb copy is restricted to in-frame clones and leaves out a portion. The sample includes roughly 300,000 clones, about 80% seen only once; the top ten take 7.5% to 10%. The sample consisted of peripheral blood. The receptors were gathered from a woman aged 45-65 years who had recovered from COVID-19.

The J gene is TRBJ2-1, the V gene TRBV4-3; 9 positions agree with TRBD1. The V gene end was trimmed by 2 bases and the J gene end by 15 bases; junction bases not matched to a gene: 11. Per germline, CDR1 LGHNA and CDR2 YSLEER. This CDR3 has 14 residues. The CDR3 spells CASSQQSDRGAPFF. The CDR3 DNA follows: TGCGCCAGCAGCCAACAAAGCGACAGGGGGGCTCCGTTCTTC.

The gene calls are TRBV27 and TRBJ1-2; D unclear. V shed 1 base and J shed 0 bases, with 9 bases lying between them. Germline V gives CDR1 MNHEY, CDR2 SMNVEV (reference sequence). The length of the CDR3 is 15 residues. In DNA, the CDR3 is TGTGCCAGCAGTTTATTTAGTTCGGCTAACTATGGCTACACCTTC. Its protein is CASSLFSSANYGYTF.

The chain uses TRBV5-3 and TRBJ2-1; tentative D call: TRBD2 (6 bases). TRBV5-3 is annotated as an ORF whose role is uncertain. V dropped 1 base and J dropped 2 bases, with 10 bases sitting between them. CDR3 length: 15 residues. In nucleotides, the CDR3 is TGTGCCAGAAGCTTGCTCACGGGAGCCTACAATGAGCAGTTCTTC. This sequence encodes CARSLLTGAYNEQFF.

This sequence joins TRBV19 and TRBJ2-1; 11 nucleotides line up with TRBD2. Germline CDR1 reads LNHDA; CDR2 reads SQIVND (reference sequence). Trimming cost V 5 bases and J 14 bases; bases outside gene matches: 17. The CDR3 covers 16 residues. CDR3 loop: CASSAFSGGAILGKFF. Written as DNA, the CDR3 is TGTGCCAGTAGTGCCTTTAGCGGGGGGGCGATCCTTGGGAAGTTCTTC. Using reference TRBV19 and TRBJ2-1 for the parts outside the CDR3, the full variable domain is DGGITQSPKYLFRKEGQNVTLSCEQNLNHDAMYWYRQDPGQGLRLIYYSQIVNDFQKGDIAEGYSVSREKKESFPLTVTSAQKNPTAFYLCASSAFSGGAILGKFFGPGTRLTVL.

The chain employs TRBV6-5 and TRBJ2-1, with D perhaps matching TRBD2 (5 bases). V shed 10 bases and J shed 8 bases, with 15 bases lying between them. The CDR3 covers 12 residues. The germline V gene encodes CDR1 MNHEY and CDR2 SVGAGI. The CDR3 sequence: CATYGKADEQFF. The CDR3 region has the DNA TGTGCCACTTACGGGAAGGCCGATGAGCAGTTCTTC.

The V and J genes are TRBV18 and TRBJ1-1; 11 bases fit TRBD1. Per germline, CDR1 KGHSH and CDR2 LQKENI. V trimming: 4 bases; J trimming: 2 bases; junction bases outside the gene matches: 6. This CDR3 has 16 residues. The CDR3 nucleotides are TGTGCCAGCTCACTCGGACAGGGGGCTCTCAACACTGAAGCTTTCTTT. The encoded protein is CASSLGQGALNTEAFF.

The CDR3 sequence is CASSRHSTGQGADTQYF. The CDR3 nucleotides read TGCGCCAGCAGCAGACATAGCACGGGACAGGGGGCAGATACGCAGTATTTT. The V call is TRBV4-3, the J call TRBJ2-3; 11 bases align to TRBD1. J was trimmed by 4 bases and V by 5 bases; bases with no gene match: 11. The CDR3 runs to 17 residues. From germline, CDR1 is LGHNA and CDR2 YSLEER.

This chain joins TRBV4-2 and TRBJ2-3, with 13 bases identical to TRBD2. The CDR3 loop spans 19 amino acids. V shed 1 base, J shed 0 bases, and the junction held 7 bases outside the gene matches. Germline values: CDR1 LGHNA, CDR2 YNFKEQ. The CDR3, as DNA: TGTGCCAGCAGCCAAGTGTCAGGGACTAGCGGGGTTAGCACAGATACGCAGTATTTT. This codes for CASSQVSGTSGVSTDTQYF.

J is TRBJ2-1 and V is TRBV7-8; 9 bases fit TRBD1. Trimming cost V 4 bases and J 4 bases; bases outside gene matches: 8. The CDR3 contains 16 residues. Germline V CDR1 and CDR2: SGHVS, FQNEAQ. CDR3 protein: CASSSTRDRAYNEQFF. The CDR3 nucleotides are TGTGCCAGCAGCTCAACCCGGGACAGGGCGTACAATGAGCAGTTCTTC.

The genes are TRBV19 and TRBJ1-1; the D gene is possibly TRBD1 (5 bases). Trimming took 3 bases from V and 0 from J, leaving 8 bases between them. The CDR3 is 14 residues long. Germline V gene sequence: CDR1 LNHDA, CDR2 SQIVND (reference sequence). The CDR3 loop is CASSIGGMNTEAFF. CDR3 nucleotides: TGTGCCAGTAGTATCGGGGGTATGAACACTGAAGCTTTCTTT.

V usage is TRBV6-5 and J usage is TRBJ2-1; tentatively, D is TRBD1 (6 bases). The CDR3 sequence is 15 residues long. The germline V gene has CDR1 MNHEY and CDR2 SVGAGI. The germline V and J ends were trimmed by 6 bases and 4 bases, with 16 bases remaining between them. The CDR3 DNA reads as TGTGCCAGCAGGTCCAGGGGCGCGGAGTACAATGAGCAGTTCTTC. Its protein is CASRSRGAEYNEQFF.

This clone has only one observation. The V call is TRBV10-2, the J call TRBJ2-7, with TRBD1 matching 9 bases. J gave up 4 bases and V 4 bases, and 5 bases lay outside the gene matches. CDR3 length: 14 amino acids. In germline, CDR1 is WSHSY, CDR2 SAAADI. In DNA, the CDR3 is TGCGCCAGCAGTGCGGGACAGGGAGCTTACGAGCAGTACTTC. This codes for CASSAGQGAYEQYF.

The V call is TRBV21-1, the J call TRBJ2-1; TRBD2 is taken as the D call from the table, unchecked against the DNA. TRBV21-1 is classified as a pseudogene. The CDR3 sequence is 17 residues long. The CDR3 DNA sequence: TGTGCCAGCAGCATCTTTACGGGATGCGCGGTCCCCAATGAGCAGTTCTTC. It yields the protein CASSIFTGCAVPNEQFF.

The rearrangement links TRBV18 to TRBJ1-2; the match to TRBD1 covers 9 bases. Trimming at V came to 2 bases and at J to 6 bases, leaving 7 bases not matched to a gene. Germline V lookup: CDR1 KGHSH, CDR2 LQKENI. The CDR3 runs to 15 residues. The CDR3 DNA is TGTGCCAGCTCACCATCGGGACAGGGTAAAGATGGCTACACCTTC. This translates into CASSPSGQGKDGYTF.

Points on this clone: One end of the junction varies from germline; a read error may be responsible. V usage is TRBV20-1 and J usage is TRBJ1-1; D is unclear. The germline CDR1 and CDR2 sequences are DFQATT and SNEGSKA (reference sequence). This CDR3 is 10 amino acids long. The CDR3 spells CSARTPLPLF. The CDR3 nucleotides read TGCAGTGCTAGAACTCCGCTCCCCCTCTTT.

The gene calls are TRBV6-5 and TRBJ2-7; D not certain. This CDR3 comprises 13 residues. Germline loops: CDR1 MNHEY, CDR2 SVGAGI. Between the trimmed V and J ends, which lost 0 bases and 7 bases, there was a span of 10 bases. As DNA, the CDR3 is TGTGCCAGCAGTTACTCGAGTGTCGGGGAGCAGTACTTC. It translates to CASSYSSVGEQYF.

The chain has TRBV5-6 and TRBJ2-1; 12 bases match TRBD1. The germline V gene encodes CDR1 SGHDT and CDR2 YYEEEE. The CDR3 has 14 amino acids. The junction had 7 bases not matched to a gene; V was cut back by 7 bases and J by 8 bases. CDR3 protein: CASGPGQGAYEQFF. The CDR3 nucleotides read TGTGCCAGCGGCCCGGGACAGGGGGCCTATGAGCAGTTCTTC.

The chain couples TRBV28 to TRBJ1-1, with TRBD1 identical over 7 bases. This CDR3 has 14 residues. V lost 5 bases to trimming and J lost 2 bases; unmatched junction nucleotides: 5. The V gene's germline CDR1 is MDHEN and CDR2 SYDVKM. DNA for the CDR3: TGTGCCAGCAGTCCGGGGGACAGTAACACTGAAGCTTTCTTT. Its translation: CASSPGDSNTEAFF.

This clone has more than one count but fewer than ten. J is TRBJ1-2 and V is TRBV19, with D possibly matching TRBD1 (5 bases). This CDR3 spans 13 amino acids. The V and J ends lost 3 bases and 7 bases respectively, with 12 bases between them. The V gene's germline CDR1 is LNHDA and CDR2 SQIVND (reference sequence). The CDR3 DNA reads TGTGCCAGTAGTATCTCCCAGGGATTTGGCTACACCTTC. Protein product: CASSISQGFGYTF.

The chain's CDR3 is CASRSGQLYNEQFF. The CDR3 coding sequence is TGTGCCAGCAGGTCGGGACAGCTCTACAATGAGCAGTTCTTC. This rearrangement joins TRBV27 to TRBJ2-1; 7 bases line up with TRBD1. J gave up 3 bases and V 6 bases, and 5 bases lay outside the gene matches. Germline lookup yields CDR1 MNHEY and CDR2 SMNVEV (reference sequence). The CDR3 length is 14 residues.

This clone was counted a few times. CDR3 amino acids: CASSFRTGGETQYF. In nucleotides, the CDR3 is TGTGCCAGCAGCTTCCGGACAGGGGGCGAGACCCAGTACTTC. The rearrangement uses TRBV14 and TRBJ2-5; 11 bases match TRBD1. J was trimmed by 5 bases and V by 5 bases; bases with no gene match: 4. In germline, CDR1 is SGHDN, CDR2 FVKESK. The CDR3 contains 14 residues.

The V call is TRBV6-5, the J call TRBJ2-1; 11 positions agree with TRBD2. V was clipped by 3 bases and J by 6 bases; unmatched bases: 1. Germline lookup yields CDR1 MNHEY and CDR2 SVGAGI. This CDR3 region has 14 residues. CDR3 residues: CASSYGTSGNEQFF. In DNA, the CDR3 is TGTGCCAGCAGTTATGGGACTAGCGGCAATGAGCAGTTCTTC.

The rearrangement links TRBV10-3 to TRBJ1-1; D might be TRBD1 (6 bases). The germline gives CDR1 ENHRY, CDR2 SYGVKD. Between the trimmed V and J ends, which lost 7 bases and 0 bases, there was a span of 15 bases. The CDR3 is made up of 15 amino acids. This CDR3 is CAITRGGSMNTEAFF. CDR3 DNA: TGTGCCATCACCAGGGGCGGGTCGATGAACACTGAAGCTTTCTTT.

The gene calls are TRBV24-1 and TRBJ2-3; D is possibly TRBD2 (7 bases). V shed 1 base and J shed 0 bases, with 10 bases lying between them. CDR3 length: 16 amino acids. Germline CDR1 KGHDR, CDR2 SFDVKD. CDR3 coding DNA: TGTGCCACCAGTGATTTAGGGGGGGCTAGCACAGATACGCAGTATTTT. Its protein is CATSDLGGASTDTQYF.

This chain links TRBV5-6 with TRBJ2-1, with 8 bases lining up with TRBD1. The CDR3 sequence is 16 residues long. Trimming cost V 4 bases and J 0 bases; bases outside gene matches: 6. Germline CDR1 and CDR2: SGHDT and YYEEEE. CDR3 nucleotide sequence: TGTGCCAGCAGCCGGTTGGACAGGGACTCCTACAATGAGCAGTTCTTC. It yields the protein CASSRLDRDSYNEQFF.

This chain connects TRBV11-2 to TRBJ2-3; TRBD2 might be the D (6 bases). Germline V gene sequence: CDR1 SGHAT, CDR2 FQNNGV. The CDR3 is 14 residues long. V was trimmed by 2 bases and J by 1 base, leaving 7 bases between them. The CDR3 region is CASSLSGGTDTQYF. The CDR3, as DNA: TGTGCCAGCAGCTTATCGGGGGGCACAGATACGCAGTATTTT. The full variable domain, with the rest looked up from reference TRBV11-2 and TRBJ2-3, is EAGVAQSPRYKIIEKRQSVAFWCNPISGHATLYWYQQILGQGPKLLIQFQNNGVVDDSQLPKDRFSAERLKGVDSTLKIQPAKLEDSAVYLCASSLSGGTDTQYFGPGTRLTVL.

This chain uses TRBV28 with TRBJ1-2; 9 bases align to TRBD1. Germline CDR1 and CDR2: MDHEN and SYDVKM. The CDR3 runs to 14 residues. The J segment lost 6 bases and the V segment lost 9 bases, leaving 11 bases of the junction unmatched. The CDR3 DNA reads TGTGCCAGTAAGGTCCAAGGGACAGGGAATGGCTACACCTTC. Translation gives CASKVQGTGNGYTF.

The rearrangement links TRBV30 to TRBJ2-5, with 13 bases lining up with TRBD2. CDR1 is GTSNPN, CDR2 SVGIG, per germline (reference sequence). The CDR3 sequence is 17 residues long. Unmatched junction bases numbered 12, after V lost 4 bases and J lost 4 bases. CDR3 coding DNA: TGTGCCTGGACCCGTCCCGCCGGACTAGCGGGAGTAGAGACCCAGTACTTC. Amino acids: CAWTRPAGLAGVETQYF.

The rearrangement uses TRBV19 and TRBJ2-7; TRBD1 matches 9 bases. The germline V gene encodes CDR1 LNHDA and CDR2 SQIVND (reference sequence). V was clipped by 6 bases and J by 7 bases; unmatched bases: 4. The CDR3 loop spans 12 amino acids. CDR3 coding DNA: TGTGCCAGTAGCGGGACAGGGTGGGAGCAGTACTTC. Amino acid sequence: CASSGTGWEQYF.

This clone was recorded only once. This rearrangement joins TRBV19 to TRBJ2-3, with TRBD1 matching over 9 bases. The germline V gene encodes CDR1 LNHDA and CDR2 SQIVND (reference sequence). With 1 base clipped from V and 4 bases from J, the junction kept 3 bases outside the gene matches. This CDR3 has 15 residues. Here the CDR3 reads CASSIGDRASDTQYF. The CDR3 bases are TGTGCCAGTAGTATAGGGGACAGGGCCTCAGATACGCAGTATTTT.

In this sample, this clone turned up many times. The rearrangement joins TRBV24-1 to TRBJ2-5, with D possibly being TRBD1 (8 bases). Germline CDR1 and CDR2: KGHDR and SFDVKD. The CDR3 runs to 14 residues. Trimming removed 5 bases from V and 4 bases from J, with 13 bases in between. CDR3 loop: CATSAQGGIETQYF. The CDR3 nucleotides are TGTGCCACCAGTGCACAGGGGGGGATAGAGACCCAGTACTTC.

This clone was counted once. This sequence joins TRBV7-2 and TRBJ2-7; D is perhaps TRBD2 (5 bases). This CDR3 spans 15 amino acids. V was trimmed by 1 base and J by 4 bases, leaving 14 bases between them. Looked up from germline, CDR1 is SGHTA and CDR2 is FQGNSA. CDR3 sequence: CASSLGGVLDYEQYF. The CDR3 DNA sequence: TGTGCCAGCAGCTTAGGGGGAGTTTTGGATTACGAGCAGTACTTC. The entire variable domain, with the rest obtained from reference TRBV7-2 and TRBJ2-7, is as follows: GAGVSQSPSNKVTEKGKDVELRCDPISGHTALYWYRQSLGQGLEFLIYFQGNSAPDKSGLPSDRFSAERTGGSVSTLTIQRTQQEDSAVYLCASSLGGVLDYEQYFGPGTRLTVT.